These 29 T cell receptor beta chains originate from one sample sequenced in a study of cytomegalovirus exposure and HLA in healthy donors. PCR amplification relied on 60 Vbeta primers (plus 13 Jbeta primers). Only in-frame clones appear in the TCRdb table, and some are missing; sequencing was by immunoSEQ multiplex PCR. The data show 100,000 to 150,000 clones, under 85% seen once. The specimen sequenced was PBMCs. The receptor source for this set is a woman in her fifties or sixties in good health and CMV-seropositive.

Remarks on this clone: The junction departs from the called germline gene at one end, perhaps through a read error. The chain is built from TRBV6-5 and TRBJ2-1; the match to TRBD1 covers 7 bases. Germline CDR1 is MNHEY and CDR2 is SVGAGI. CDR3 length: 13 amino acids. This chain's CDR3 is CDSGGTAYNEQFF. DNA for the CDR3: TGTGACAGCGGTGGGACAGCCTACAATGAGCAGTTCTTC.

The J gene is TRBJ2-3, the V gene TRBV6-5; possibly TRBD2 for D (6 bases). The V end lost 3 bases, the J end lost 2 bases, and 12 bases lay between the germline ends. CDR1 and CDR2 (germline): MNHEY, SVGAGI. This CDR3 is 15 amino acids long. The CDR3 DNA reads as TGTGCCAGCAGTTATGCGGGGCTCTACACAGATACGCAGTATTTT. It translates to CASSYAGLYTDTQYF.

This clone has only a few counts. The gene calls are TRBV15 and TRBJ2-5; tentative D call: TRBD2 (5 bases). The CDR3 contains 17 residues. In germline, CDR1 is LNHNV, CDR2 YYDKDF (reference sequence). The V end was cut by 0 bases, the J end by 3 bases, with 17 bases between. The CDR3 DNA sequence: TGTGCCACCAGCAGAGATATCCCAGGACTTGCAAAAGAGACCCAGTACTTC. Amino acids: CATSRDIPGLAKETQYF.

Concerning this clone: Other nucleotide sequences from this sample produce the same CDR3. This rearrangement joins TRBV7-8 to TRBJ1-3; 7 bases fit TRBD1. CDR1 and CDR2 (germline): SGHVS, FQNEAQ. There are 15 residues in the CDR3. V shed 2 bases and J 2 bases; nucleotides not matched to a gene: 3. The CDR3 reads CASSLRQGPGNTIYF. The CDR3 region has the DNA TGTGCCAGCAGCTTAAGACAGGGTCCTGGAAACACCATATATTTT. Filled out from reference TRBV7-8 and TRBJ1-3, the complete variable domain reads GAGVSQSPRYKVAKRGQDVALRCDPISGHVSLFWYQQALGQGPEFLTYFQNEAQLDKSGLPSDRFFAERPEGSVSTLKIQRTQQEDSAVYLCASSLRQGPGNTIYFGEGSWLTVV.

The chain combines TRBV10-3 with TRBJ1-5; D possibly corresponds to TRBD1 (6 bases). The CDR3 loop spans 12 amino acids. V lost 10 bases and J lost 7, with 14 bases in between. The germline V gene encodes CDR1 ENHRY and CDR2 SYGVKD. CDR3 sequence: CATKQGSQPQHF. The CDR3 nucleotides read TGTGCCACCAAACAGGGCTCCCAGCCCCAGCATTTT.

In DNA form, the CDR3 reads TGTGCCAGTAGTATAGGCAGGGGGGATGAGCAGTTCTTC. Amino acids: CASSIGRGDEQFF. The V call is TRBV19, the J call TRBJ2-1; maybe TRBD1 (7 bases). This CDR3 comprises 13 residues. The V gene's germline CDR1 is LNHDA and CDR2 SQIVND (reference sequence). V was clipped by 1 base and J by 8 bases, with 9 bases between them.

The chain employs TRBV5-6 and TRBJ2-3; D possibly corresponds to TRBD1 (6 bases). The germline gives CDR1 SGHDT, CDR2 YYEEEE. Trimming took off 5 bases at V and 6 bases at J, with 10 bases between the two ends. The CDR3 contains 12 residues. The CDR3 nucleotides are TGTGCCAGCAGGGGGGCTGGGGATACGCAGTATTTT. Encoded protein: CASRGAGDTQYF.

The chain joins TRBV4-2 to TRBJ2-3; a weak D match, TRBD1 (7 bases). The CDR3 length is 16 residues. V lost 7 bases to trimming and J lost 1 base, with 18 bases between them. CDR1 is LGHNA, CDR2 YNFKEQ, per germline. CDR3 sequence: CASKNIGGGGTDTQYF. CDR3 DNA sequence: TGTGCCAGCAAAAATATAGGGGGCGGGGGCACAGATACGCAGTATTTT.

The CDR3 is CASSYRTEATGELFF. CDR3 bases: TGTGCCAGCAGTTACCGGACAGAAGCGACCGGGGAGCTGTTTTTT. The J gene is TRBJ2-2, the V gene TRBV6-5; D possibly corresponds to TRBD1 (6 bases). The CDR3 covers 15 residues. The germline gives CDR1 MNHEY, CDR2 SVGAGI. Trimming stripped 2 bases from V and 5 bases from J, with 12 bases between.

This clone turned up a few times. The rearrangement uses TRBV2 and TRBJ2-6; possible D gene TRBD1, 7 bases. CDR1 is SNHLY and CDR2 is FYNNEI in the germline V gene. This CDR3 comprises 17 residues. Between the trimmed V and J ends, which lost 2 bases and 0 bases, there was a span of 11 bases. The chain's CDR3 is CASSEQGGYSGANVLTF. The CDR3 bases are TGTGCCAGCAGTGAACAGGGGGGATACTCTGGGGCCAACGTCCTGACTTTC.

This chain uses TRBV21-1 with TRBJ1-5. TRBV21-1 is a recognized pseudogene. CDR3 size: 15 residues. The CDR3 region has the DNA TGTGCCAGCAGCAAACGGCGGAAAGGCGATCAGCCCCAGCATTTT. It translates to CASSKRRKGDQPQHF.

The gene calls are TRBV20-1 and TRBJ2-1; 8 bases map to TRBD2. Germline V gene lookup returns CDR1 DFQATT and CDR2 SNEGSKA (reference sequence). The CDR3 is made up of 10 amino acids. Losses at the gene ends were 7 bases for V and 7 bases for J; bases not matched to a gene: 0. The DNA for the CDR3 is TGCAGTGGCGGGGGGAATGAGCAGTTCTTC. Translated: CSGGGNEQFF.

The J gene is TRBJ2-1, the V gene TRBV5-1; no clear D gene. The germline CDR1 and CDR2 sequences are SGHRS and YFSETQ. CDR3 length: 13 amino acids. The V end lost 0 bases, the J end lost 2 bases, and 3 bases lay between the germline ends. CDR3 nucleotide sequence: TGCGCCAGCAGCTTGGATACCTACAATGAGCAGTTCTTC. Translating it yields CASSLDTYNEQFF.

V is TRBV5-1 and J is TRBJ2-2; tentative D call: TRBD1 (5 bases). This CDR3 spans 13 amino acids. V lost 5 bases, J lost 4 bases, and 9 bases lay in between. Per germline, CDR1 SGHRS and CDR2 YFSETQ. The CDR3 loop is CASSGAGTGELFF. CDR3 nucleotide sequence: TGCGCCAGCAGTGGGGCCGGCACCGGGGAGCTGTTTTTT.

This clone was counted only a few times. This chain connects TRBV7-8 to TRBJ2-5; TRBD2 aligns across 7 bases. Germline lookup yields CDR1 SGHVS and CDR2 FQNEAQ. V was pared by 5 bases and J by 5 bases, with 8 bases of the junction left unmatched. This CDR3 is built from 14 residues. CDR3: CASSPGGFLETQYF. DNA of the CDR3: TGTGCCAGCAGCCCCGGGGGGTTTTTGGAGACCCAGTACTTC.

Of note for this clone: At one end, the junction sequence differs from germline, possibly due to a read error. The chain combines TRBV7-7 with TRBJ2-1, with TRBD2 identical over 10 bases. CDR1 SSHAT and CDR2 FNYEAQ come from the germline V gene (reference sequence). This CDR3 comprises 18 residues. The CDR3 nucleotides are TGTGCTAGCAGCCCTAGCGGGGGTGCTTCCCTCTCCTACAATGAGCAGTTCTTC. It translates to CASSPSGGASLSYNEQFF.

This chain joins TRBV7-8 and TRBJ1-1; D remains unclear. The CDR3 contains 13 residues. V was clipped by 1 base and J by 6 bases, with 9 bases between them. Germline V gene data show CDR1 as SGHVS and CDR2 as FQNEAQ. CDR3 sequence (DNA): TGTGCCAGCAGCTTAGGCAGAGAGGCTGAAGCTTTCTTT. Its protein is CASSLGREAEAFF.

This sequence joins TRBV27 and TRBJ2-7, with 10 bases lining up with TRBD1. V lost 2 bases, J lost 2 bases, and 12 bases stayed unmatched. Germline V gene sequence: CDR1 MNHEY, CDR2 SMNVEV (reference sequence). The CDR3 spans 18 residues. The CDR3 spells CASSLAGMTGGRPYEQYF. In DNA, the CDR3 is TGTGCCAGCAGTTTAGCAGGAATGACAGGGGGCAGGCCCTACGAGCAGTACTTC.

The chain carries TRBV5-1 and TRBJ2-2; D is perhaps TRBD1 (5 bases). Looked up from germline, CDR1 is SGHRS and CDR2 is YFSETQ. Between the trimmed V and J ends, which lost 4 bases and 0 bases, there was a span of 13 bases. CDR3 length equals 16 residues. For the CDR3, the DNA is TGCGCCAGCAGCGGAAACGACAGAGCGAACACCGGGGAGCTGTTTTTT. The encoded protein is CASSGNDRANTGELFF.

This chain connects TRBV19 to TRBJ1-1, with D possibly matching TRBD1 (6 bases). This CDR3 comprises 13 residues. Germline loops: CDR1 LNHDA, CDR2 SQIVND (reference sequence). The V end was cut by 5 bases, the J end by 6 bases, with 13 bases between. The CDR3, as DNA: TGTGCCAGTAGTGAGACACCAGGGGCTGAAGCTTTCTTT. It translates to CASSETPGAEAFF.

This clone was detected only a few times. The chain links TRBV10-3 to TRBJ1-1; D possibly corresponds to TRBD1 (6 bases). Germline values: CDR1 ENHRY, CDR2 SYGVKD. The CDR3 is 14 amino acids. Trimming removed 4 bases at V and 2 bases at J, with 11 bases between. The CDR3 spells CAISGAGGNTEAFF. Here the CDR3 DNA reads TGTGCCATCAGTGGGGCGGGGGGCAACACTGAAGCTTTCTTT.

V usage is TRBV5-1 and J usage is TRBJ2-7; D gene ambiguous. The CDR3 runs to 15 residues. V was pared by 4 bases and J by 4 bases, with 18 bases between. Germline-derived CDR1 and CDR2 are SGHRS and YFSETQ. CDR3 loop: CASSPSNGVLYEQYF. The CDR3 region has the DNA TGCGCCAGCAGCCCCTCAAACGGTGTCCTTTACGAGCAGTACTTC.

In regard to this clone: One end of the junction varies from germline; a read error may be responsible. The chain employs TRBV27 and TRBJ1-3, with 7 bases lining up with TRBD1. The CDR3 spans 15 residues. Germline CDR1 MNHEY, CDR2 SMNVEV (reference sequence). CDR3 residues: CPSSLAGGAGNTIYF. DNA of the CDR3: TGTCCCAGCAGTTTGGCAGGGGGAGCCGGAAACACCATATATTTT.

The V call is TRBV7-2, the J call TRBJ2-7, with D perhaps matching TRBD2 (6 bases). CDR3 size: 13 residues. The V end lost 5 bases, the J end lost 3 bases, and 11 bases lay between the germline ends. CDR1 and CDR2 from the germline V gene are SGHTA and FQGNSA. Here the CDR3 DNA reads TGTGCCAGCAGCCTCCACGGGGGCTACGAGCAGTACTTC. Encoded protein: CASSLHGGYEQYF.

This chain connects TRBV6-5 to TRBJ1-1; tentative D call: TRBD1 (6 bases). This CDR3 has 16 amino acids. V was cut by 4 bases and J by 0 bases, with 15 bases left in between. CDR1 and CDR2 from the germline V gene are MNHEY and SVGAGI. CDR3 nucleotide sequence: TGTGCCAGCAGTTCCGAAGGGGGTCCCATGAACACTGAAGCTTTCTTT. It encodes CASSSEGGPMNTEAFF.

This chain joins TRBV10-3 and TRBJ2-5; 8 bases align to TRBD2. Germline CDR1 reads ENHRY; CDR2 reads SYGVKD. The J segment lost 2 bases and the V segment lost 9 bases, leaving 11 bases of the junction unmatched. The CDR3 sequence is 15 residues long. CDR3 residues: CAMNGGGPGQETQYF. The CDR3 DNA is TGTGCCATGAACGGGGGGGGGCCCGGGCAAGAGACCCAGTACTTC.

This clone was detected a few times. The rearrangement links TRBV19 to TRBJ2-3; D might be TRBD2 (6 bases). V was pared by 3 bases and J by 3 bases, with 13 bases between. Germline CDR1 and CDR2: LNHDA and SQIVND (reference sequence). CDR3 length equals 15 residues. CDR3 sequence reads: CASSILGGETDTQYF. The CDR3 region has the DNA TGTGCCAGTAGTATCTTGGGGGGTGAGACAGATACGCAGTATTTT.

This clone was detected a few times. CDR3 nucleotide sequence: TGTGCCAGCAGCCCCCTCCTGCGGGGGGAAGAGACCCAGTACTTC. This sequence encodes CASSPLLRGEETQYF. J is TRBJ2-5 and V is TRBV5-4, with 8 bases aligning to TRBD2. Losses at the gene ends were 4 bases for V and 3 bases for J; bases not matched to a gene: 8. Germline CDR1 is SGHNT and CDR2 is YYREEE (reference sequence). The CDR3 has 15 amino acids.

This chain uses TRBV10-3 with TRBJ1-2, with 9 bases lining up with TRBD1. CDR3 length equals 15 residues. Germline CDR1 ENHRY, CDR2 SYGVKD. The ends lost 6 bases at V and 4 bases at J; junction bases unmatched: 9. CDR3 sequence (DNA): TGTGCCATCAGCCTACAGGGGGCAAGTTCCTATGGCTACACCTTC. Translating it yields CAISLQGASSYGYTF.